This T cell receptor beta chain was captured in a study of blood T cell repertoires in COVID-19. Germline assignment: CDR1 MNHEY and CDR2 SVGAGI. Trimming left V 0 bases short and J 4 bases short, with 12 bases between. The CDR3 loop spans 15 amino acids. Produced via immunoSEQ multiplex PCR; TCRdb's table is partial and in-frame only. Of some 200,000 clones detected, around 94% appear once; the ten largest clones hold 0.76%. This TCR derives from a young man with COVID-19, enrolled during active disease. The chain uses TRBV6-5 and TRBJ1-1; D gene uncertain. The sample taken for sequencing was peripheral blood. The DNA for the CDR3 is TGTGCCAGCAGTTACTCGGCAGCTCGGAGCACTGAAGCTTTCTTT. It codes for CASSYSAARSTEAFF.